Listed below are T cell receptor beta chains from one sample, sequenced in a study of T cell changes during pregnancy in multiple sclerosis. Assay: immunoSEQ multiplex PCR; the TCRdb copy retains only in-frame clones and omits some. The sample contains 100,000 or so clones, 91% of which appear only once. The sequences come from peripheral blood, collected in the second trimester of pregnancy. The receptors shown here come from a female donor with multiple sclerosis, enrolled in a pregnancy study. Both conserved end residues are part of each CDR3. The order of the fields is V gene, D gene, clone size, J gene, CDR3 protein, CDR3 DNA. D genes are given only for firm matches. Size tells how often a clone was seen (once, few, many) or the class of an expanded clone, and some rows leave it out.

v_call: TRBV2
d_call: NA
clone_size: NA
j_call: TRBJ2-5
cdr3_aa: CASSEIGELKETQYF
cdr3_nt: TGTGCCAGCAGTGAAATAGGGGAACTAAAAGAGACCCAGTACTTC

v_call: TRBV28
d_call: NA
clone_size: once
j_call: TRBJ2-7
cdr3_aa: CASSLGGAGRNSYEQYF
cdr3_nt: TGTGCCAGCAGTTTGGGGGGTGCGGGGAGGAACTCCTACGAGCAGTACTTC

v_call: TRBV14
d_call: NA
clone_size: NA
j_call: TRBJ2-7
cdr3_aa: CASSQAGVYEQYF
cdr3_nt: TGTGCCAGCAGCCAAGCCGGGGTCTACGAGCAGTACTTC

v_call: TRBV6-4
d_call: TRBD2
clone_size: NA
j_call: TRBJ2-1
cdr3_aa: CASWREAPNEQFF
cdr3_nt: TGTGCCAGCTGGCGGGAGGCCCCGAATGAGCAGTTCTTC

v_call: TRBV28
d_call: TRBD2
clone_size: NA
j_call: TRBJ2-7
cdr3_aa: CASSLGGLAGGGSYEQYF
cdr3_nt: TGTGCCAGCAGTTTGGGAGGACTAGCGGGAGGAGGGTCCTACGAGCAGTACTTC

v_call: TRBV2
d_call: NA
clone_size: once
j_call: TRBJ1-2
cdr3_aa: CASSEGRGNYGYTF
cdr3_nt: TGTGCCAGCAGTGAAGGGAGGGGCAACTATGGCTACACCTTC

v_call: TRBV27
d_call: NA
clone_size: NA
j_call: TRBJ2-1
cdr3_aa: CASSLLAKLGGSNEQFF
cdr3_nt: TGTGCCAGCAGTCTACTAGCCAAGCTCGGTGGAAGCAATGAGCAGTTCTTC

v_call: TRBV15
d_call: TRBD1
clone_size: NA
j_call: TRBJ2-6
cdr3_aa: CATSRDRGLSGANVLTF
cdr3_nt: TGTGCCACCAGCAGAGATAGGGGGCTCTCTGGGGCCAACGTCCTGACTTTC

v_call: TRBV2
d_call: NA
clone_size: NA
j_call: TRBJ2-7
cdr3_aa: CASSEARQVLYEQYF
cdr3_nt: TGTGCCAGCAGTGAAGCCCGACAGGTCCTCTACGAGCAGTACTTC

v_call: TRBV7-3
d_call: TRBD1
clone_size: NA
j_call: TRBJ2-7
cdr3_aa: CASSLIPGQGTVEQYF
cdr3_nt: TGTGCCAGCAGCTTGATCCCGGGACAGGGGACTGTCGAGCAGTACTTC

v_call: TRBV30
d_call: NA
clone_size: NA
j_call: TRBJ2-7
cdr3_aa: CAWSVVGRSYEQYF
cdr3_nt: TGTGCCTGGAGTGTTGTAGGCAGGTCCTACGAGCAGTACTTC

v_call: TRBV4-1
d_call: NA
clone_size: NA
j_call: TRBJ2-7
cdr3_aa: CASSQDGRHPSYEQYF
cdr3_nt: TGCGCCAGCAGCCAAGATGGAAGACATCCCAGTTACGAGCAGTACTTC

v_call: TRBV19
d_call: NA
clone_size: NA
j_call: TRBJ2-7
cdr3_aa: CASSDRWDEQYF
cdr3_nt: TGTGCCAGTAGTGACAGGTGGGACGAGCAGTACTTC

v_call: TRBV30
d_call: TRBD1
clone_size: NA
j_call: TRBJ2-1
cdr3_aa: CAWSVKTGGTYNEQFF
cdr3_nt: TGTGCCTGGAGTGTAAAGACAGGGGGGACTTACAATGAGCAGTTCTTC

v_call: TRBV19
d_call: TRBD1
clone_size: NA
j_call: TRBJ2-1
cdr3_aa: CASSIVDRVSYNEQFF
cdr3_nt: TGTGCCAGTAGTATAGTGGACAGGGTATCCTACAATGAGCAGTTCTTC

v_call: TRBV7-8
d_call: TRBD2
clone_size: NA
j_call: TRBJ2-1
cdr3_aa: CASLNSGYNEQFF
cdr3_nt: TGTGCCAGCCTGAATAGCGGGTACAATGAGCAGTTCTTC

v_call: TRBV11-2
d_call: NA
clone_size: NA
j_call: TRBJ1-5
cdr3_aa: CASSLGQISNQPQHF
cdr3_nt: TGTGCCAGCAGCTTAGGCCAGATTAGCAATCAGCCCCAGCATTTT

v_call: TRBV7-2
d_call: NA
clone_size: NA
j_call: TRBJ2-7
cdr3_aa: CASSYRSSYEQYF
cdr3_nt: TGTGCCAGCAGCTATAGGAGCTCCTACGAGCAGTACTTC

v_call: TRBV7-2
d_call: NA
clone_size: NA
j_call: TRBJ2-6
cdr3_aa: CASSPNSGANVLTF
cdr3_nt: TGTGCCAGCAGCCCAAACTCTGGGGCCAACGTCCTGACTTTC

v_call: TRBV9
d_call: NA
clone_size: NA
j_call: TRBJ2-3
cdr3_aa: CASGSGRTDTQYF
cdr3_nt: TGTGCCAGCGGGAGCGGGCGCACAGATACGCAGTATTTT

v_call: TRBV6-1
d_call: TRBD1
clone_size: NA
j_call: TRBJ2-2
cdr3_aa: CASRNHRGPTGELFF
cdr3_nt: TGTGCCAGCAGAAACCACAGGGGGCCCACCGGGGAGCTGTTTTTT

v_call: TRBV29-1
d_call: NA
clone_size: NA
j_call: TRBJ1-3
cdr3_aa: CSVVGGRSGNTIYF
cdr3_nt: TGCAGCGTGGTGGGGGGGAGGTCCGGAAACACCATATATTTT

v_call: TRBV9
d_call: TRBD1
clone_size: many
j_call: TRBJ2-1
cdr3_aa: CASSARDSSYNEQFF
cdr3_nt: TGTGCCAGCAGCGCCCGGGACAGCTCCTACAATGAGCAGTTCTTC

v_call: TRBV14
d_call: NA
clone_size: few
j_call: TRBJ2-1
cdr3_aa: CASSQNLPGFRNEQFF
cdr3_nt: TGTGCCAGCAGCCAAAATTTACCGGGATTCAGAAATGAGCAGTTCTTC

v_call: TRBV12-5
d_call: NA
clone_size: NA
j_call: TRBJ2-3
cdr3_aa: CASGLVLGGGAVSTDTQYF
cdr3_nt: TGTGCTAGTGGTTTGGTACTGGGTGGCGGGGCCGTCAGCACAGATACGCAGTATTTT

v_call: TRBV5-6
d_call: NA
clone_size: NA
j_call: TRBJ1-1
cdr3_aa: CASSLSIDDTEAFF
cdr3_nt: TGTGCCAGCAGCTTATCTATAGATGACACTGAAGCTTTCTTT

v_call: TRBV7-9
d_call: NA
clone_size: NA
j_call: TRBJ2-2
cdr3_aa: CATPGQNTGELFF
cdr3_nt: TGTGCCACCCCGGGACAAAACACCGGGGAGCTGTTTTTT

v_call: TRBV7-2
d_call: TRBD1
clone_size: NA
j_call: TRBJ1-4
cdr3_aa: CASSTRLQGPYKVFF
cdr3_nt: TGTGCCAGCAGCACCCGCCTACAGGGGCCTTATAAGGTGTTTTTT

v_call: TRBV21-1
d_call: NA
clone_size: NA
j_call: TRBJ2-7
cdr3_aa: CASSKVGLAGPAYEQYF
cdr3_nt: TGTGCCAGCAGCAAAGTGGGACTAGCGGGTCCCGCCTACGAGCAGTACTTC

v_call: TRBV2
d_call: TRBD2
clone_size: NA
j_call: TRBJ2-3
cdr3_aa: CASSESRTSGFSTDTQYF
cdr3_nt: TGTGCCAGCAGTGAATCCAGGACTAGCGGATTTAGCACAGATACGCAGTATTTT

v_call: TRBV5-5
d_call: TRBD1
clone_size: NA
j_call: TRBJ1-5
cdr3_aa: CASSRTGLSNQPQHF
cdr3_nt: TGTGCCAGCAGCCGGACAGGCCTTAGCAATCAGCCCCAGCATTTT

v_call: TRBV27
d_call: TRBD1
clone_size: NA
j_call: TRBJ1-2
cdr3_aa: CASSLSRGQGIDPGYTF
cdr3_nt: TGTGCCAGCAGTTTATCGAGGGGACAGGGGATCGATCCCGGCTACACCTTC

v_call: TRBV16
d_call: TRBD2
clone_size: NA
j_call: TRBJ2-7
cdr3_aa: CASSQSLRGREAGGPVYIDEQYF
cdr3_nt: TGTGCCAGCAGCCAATCGCTTAGGGGGCGAGAGGCGGGAGGGCCGGTATATATCGACGAGCAGTACTTC

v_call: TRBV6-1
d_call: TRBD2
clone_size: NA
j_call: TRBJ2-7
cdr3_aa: CATRARLANYEQYF
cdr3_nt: TGTGCCACCCGCGCCCGACTAGCAAACTACGAGCAGTACTTC

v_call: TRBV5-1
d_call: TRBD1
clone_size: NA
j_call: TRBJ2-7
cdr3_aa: CASRPPGQRYEQYF
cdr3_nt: TGCGCCAGCAGACCCCCGGGACAGAGGTACGAGCAGTACTTC

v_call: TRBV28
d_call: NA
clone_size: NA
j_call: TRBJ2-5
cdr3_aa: CASSSTRFPKPQETQYF
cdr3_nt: TGTGCCAGCAGTTCAACTCGATTCCCCAAGCCCCAAGAGACCCAGTACTTC

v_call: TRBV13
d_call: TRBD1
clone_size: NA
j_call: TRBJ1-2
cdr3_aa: CASSPYGTGDGYTF
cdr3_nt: TGTGCCAGCAGCCCGTACGGGACAGGGGATGGCTACACCTTC

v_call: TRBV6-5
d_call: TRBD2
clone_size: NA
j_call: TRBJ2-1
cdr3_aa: CASGWTSDEQFF
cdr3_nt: TGTGCCAGCGGCTGGACTAGTGATGAGCAGTTCTTC

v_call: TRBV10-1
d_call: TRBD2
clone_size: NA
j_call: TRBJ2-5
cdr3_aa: CASSPGLAGRETQYF
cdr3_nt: TGCGCCAGCAGTCCCGGACTAGCGGGAAGAGAGACCCAGTACTTC

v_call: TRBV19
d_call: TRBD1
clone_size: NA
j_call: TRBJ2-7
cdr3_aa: CASSSPGQGDYEQYF
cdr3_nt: TGTGCCAGTAGTAGTCCCGGACAGGGGGACTACGAGCAGTACTTC

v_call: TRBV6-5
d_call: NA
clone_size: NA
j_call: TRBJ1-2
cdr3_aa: CASSTPANYGYTF
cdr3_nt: TGTGCCAGCAGCACACCAGCTAACTATGGCTACACCTTC

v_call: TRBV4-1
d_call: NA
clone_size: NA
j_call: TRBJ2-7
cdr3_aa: CASSQDRGRYEQYF
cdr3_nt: TGCGCCAGCAGCCAAGACAGGGGGAGGTACGAGCAGTACTTC

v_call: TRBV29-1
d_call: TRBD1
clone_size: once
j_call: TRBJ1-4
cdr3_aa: CSVEQGQGRDKLFF
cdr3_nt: TGCAGCGTTGAACAGGGACAGGGTAGGGATAAACTGTTTTTT

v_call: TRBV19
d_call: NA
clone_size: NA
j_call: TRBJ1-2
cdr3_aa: CASSPHSGTPTLNYGYTF
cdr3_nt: TGTGCCAGTAGTCCCCATTCCGGGACACCGACGTTAAACTATGGCTACACCTTC

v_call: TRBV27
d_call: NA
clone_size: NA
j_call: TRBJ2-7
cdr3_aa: CASSPRGPTYEQYF
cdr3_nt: TGTGCCAGCAGTCCCAGGGGACCAACCTACGAGCAGTACTTC